A selection of T cell receptor beta chains follows, all from one sample in a study of T cell responses to AZD1222 COVID-19 vaccine. The data were produced by immunoSEQ multiplex PCR, yet TCRdb's version contains in-frame clones alone and is incomplete. The table lists approximately 220,000 clones, about 93% of them singletons, with roughly 0.99% in the top ten. The material was peripheral blood, obtained on day 0 of MenACWY control vaccination. These receptors were taken from an adult in good health. The CDR3 runs from the conserved cysteine through the conserved F or W. D genes are given only for firm matches. Clone size appears in some rows only: once, few, many, or a class for an expanded clone.

TRBV7-2	-	TRBD2	TRBJ2-5	CASSLGGGGETQYF	TGTGCCAGCAGCTTAGGGGGCGGGGGAGAGACCCAGTACTTC
TRBV10-3	-	TRBD1	TRBJ1-2	CAISNDRGGYTF	TGTGCCATCAGTAATGACAGGGGAGGCTACACCTTC
TRBV7-3	-	-	TRBJ2-2	CASSFGYTGELFF	TGTGCCAGCAGCTTCGGGTACACCGGGGAGCTGTTTTTT
TRBV5-1	-	TRBD1	TRBJ1-4	CASSHPGTADEKLFF	TGCGCCAGCAGCCACCCCGGGACAGCGGATGAAAAACTGTTTTTT
TRBV9	-	-	TRBJ2-3	CASSVAVGGGDTQYF	TGTGCCAGCAGCGTAGCAGTAGGGGGAGGAGATACGCAGTATTTT
TRBV4-2	-	-	TRBJ2-1	CASSTGSGSYNEQFF	TGTGCCAGCAGCACGGGCTCGGGCTCCTACAATGAGCAGTTCTTC
TRBV6-5	-	-	TRBJ1-2	CASSGQRPYGYTF	TGTGCCAGCAGCGGACAGCGACCCTATGGCTACACCTTC
TRBV11-2	-	-	TRBJ1-4	CASSSGLASGKLFF	TGTGCCAGCAGCTCCGGGCTAGCGTCGGGAAAACTGTTTTTT
TRBV3-1/TRBV3-2	-	-	TRBJ2-7	CASSPRTGAYEQYF	TGTGCCAGCAGCCCTAGGACGGGAGCCTACGAGCAGTACTTC
TRBV6-5	-	-	TRBJ2-1	CASSVASSSYNEQFF	TGTGCCAGCAGCGTGGCCTCAAGCTCCTACAATGAGCAGTTCTTC
TRBV2	once	-	TRBJ1-1	CASSKGDRGAFF	TGTGCCAGCAGTAAAGGAGACAGAGGAGCTTTCTTT
TRBV9	-	TRBD2	TRBJ2-3	CASSVALAGGPGDTQYF	TGTGCCAGCAGCGTAGCTCTAGCGGGGGGGCCGGGAGATACGCAGTATTTT
TRBV2	-	TRBD2	TRBJ2-3	CAPSRGGGSDTQYF	TGTGCCCCCAGCCGGGGGGGCGGCTCAGATACGCAGTATTTT
TRBV7-7	-	TRBD2	TRBJ2-5	CASSLAGGPSETQYF	TGTGCTAGCAGTTTAGCGGGGGGCCCTAGTGAGACCCAGTACTTC
TRBV25-1	once	TRBD2	TRBJ2-3	CASSEPSGGADTQYF	TGTGCCAGCAGTGAACCTAGCGGAGGGGCGGATACGCAGTATTTT
TRBV6-5	-	-	TRBJ2-5	CASSFPGVEETQYF	TGTGCCAGCAGTTTCCCTGGAGTAGAAGAGACCCAGTACTTC
TRBV18	-	-	TRBJ2-5	CASSPAGSARKETQYF	TGTGCCAGCTCACCTGCGGGGAGCGCTAGAAAAGAGACCCAGTACTTC
TRBV7-9	-	TRBD1	TRBJ1-2	CASSLEAGGWDGYTF	TGTGCCAGCAGCTTAGAGGCAGGGGGCTGGGATGGCTACACCTTC
TRBV6-5	-	-	TRBJ1-2	CASSPQGANYGYTF	TGTGCCAGCAGCCCACAGGGAGCTAACTATGGCTACACCTTC
TRBV10-3	-	TRBD1	TRBJ1-1	CAIMGTGGIEAFF	TGTGCCATCATGGGGACAGGGGGCATTGAAGCTTTCTTT
TRBV10-3	-	TRBD2	TRBJ2-1	CAISVTSGVEQFF	TGTGCCATCAGTGTAACTAGCGGGGTTGAGCAGTTCTTC
TRBV6-5	-	TRBD1	TRBJ1-2	CASSSLDRAGYTF	TGTGCCAGCAGTTCCTTGGACAGGGCCGGCTACACCTTC
TRBV28	-	-	TRBJ1-1	CASQQGYTEAFF	TGTGCCAGCCAGCAAGGATACACTGAAGCTTTCTTT
TRBV4-3	-	TRBD1	TRBJ1-2	CASSPTGGDNYGYTF	TGCGCCAGCAGCCCTACAGGGGGTGACAACTATGGCTACACCTTC
TRBV5-6	-	-	TRBJ1-2	CASSRPGSDGYTF	TGTGCCAGCAGCCGTCCGGGGAGCGATGGCTACACCTTC